Detailed here is one T cell receptor (beta chain). Its antigen is unidentified. Sequenced by immunoSEQ multiplex PCR; TCRdb stores in-frame clones only, minus some. Among 95,000 to 150,000 clones, approximately 91% were seen once, and the ten largest hold roughly 2.3%. This entry comes from a study of T cell responses to AZD1222 COVID-19 vaccine. The V gene's germline CDR1 is MRHNA and CDR2 SNTAGT. This CDR3 spans 15 amino acids. J was trimmed by 8 bases and V by 2 bases; bases with no gene match: 2. Study conclusions and caveats: Among AZD1222 vaccinees, only six were seropositive at baseline. Among the donors, most were white British and more were female, and clonal diversity was possibly underestimated. Per reports, nearly half of all spike-specific TCRs target regions that are unmutated in variants.

The clonotype originates from an adult in good health. The sequencing used peripheral blood, collected on day 0 of AZD1222 vaccination. The chain couples TRBV6-4 to TRBJ2-1, with 14 bases that match TRBD2. The CDR3 region is CASSDRGLAGDEQFF. The CDR3 DNA sequence: TGTGCCAGCAGTGACCGGGGACTAGCGGGAGATGAGCAGTTCTTC.